This T cell receptor beta chain comes out of a study of cytomegalovirus exposure and HLA in healthy donors. PCR amplification relied on 60 Vbeta primers (plus 13 Jbeta primers). Only in-frame clones appear in the TCRdb table, and some are missing; sequencing was by immunoSEQ multiplex PCR. The sample carries 77,000 or so clones, 60% to 80% recorded once. Germline values: CDR1 SGDLS, CDR2 YYNGEE. J gave up 3 bases and V 2 bases, and 5 bases lay outside the gene matches. The length of the CDR3 is 14 residues. The clonotype comes from a middle-aged woman in good health and CMV-seronegative. The chain is built from TRBV9 and TRBJ2-7, with 7 positions matching TRBD2. Sequenced input: PBMCs. The CDR3 DNA reads as TGTGCCAGCAGCGTCGACCCGGGGGGCTACGAGCAGTACTTC. Protein: CASSVDPGGYEQYF.